This T cell receptor beta chain was recorded in a study of T cell changes during pregnancy in multiple sclerosis. Here immunoSEQ multiplex PCR was the method, and the copy in TCRdb shows in-frame clones only, minus some. The repertoire holds tens of thousands of clones, about 92% seen once, with about 8.3% in the top ten. The germline V gene has CDR1 MNHNY and CDR2 SVGAGI (reference sequence). The CDR3 consists of 14 residues. The V and J ends lost 7 bases and 5 bases, in that order; junction bases with no gene match: 8. The sequence was obtained from a female donor with multiple sclerosis, enrolled in a pregnancy study. The chain combines TRBV6-6 with TRBJ2-7; 10 bases align to TRBD1. This sample comprised CD8+ T cells from peripheral blood mononuclear cells, obtained in the third trimester of pregnancy. The CDR3 region has the DNA TGTGCCAGCACTCCGCTAGGGACAGGGGACGAGCAGTACTTC. It yields the protein CASTPLGTGDEQYF.